The clone carrying this T cell receptor beta chain was recorded at least ten times. V was trimmed by 5 bases and J by 4 bases, leaving 14 bases between them. The CDR3 sequence is 14 residues long. The V gene's germline CDR1 is MGHDK and CDR2 SYGVNS. This entry belongs to a study of glioma-infiltrating T cells. Using RNA template, CDR3s of TCR alpha and beta were amplified with iRepertoire arm-PCR. From the multiplex PCR reads, TCRdb called clonotypes with MiXCR, one entry per CDR3 protein. The repertoire holds some 130,000 distinct CDR3 sequences, around 25% seen once, with 27% in the top ten. Source material: glioma tissue, nonneoplastic brain tissue, or PBMCs (not recorded which). The source of this sequence is a human donor with low-grade glioma or glioblastoma, undergoing nonglioma brain surgery, or in good health (not recorded which). The rearrangement uses TRBV25-1 and TRBJ1-1; TRBD1 is a possible D gene (5 bases). The CDR3 DNA reads as TGTGCCAGCAGTTTTCAGGGTTTTGGCACTGAAGCTTTCTTT. It encodes CASSFQGFGTEAFF.